Below are 22 T cell receptor beta chains sequenced from a single sample in a study of neoadjuvant anti-PD-1 for oral cavity cancer. Stated time point: after neoadjuvant nivolumab, at surgical resection. The table came from immunoSEQ multiplex PCR; TCRdb's copy has only in-frame clones and leaves some out. The data show around 65,000 clones, roughly nine tenths seen once. The sample consisted of PBMCs, taken after nivolumab (anti-PD-1) treatment. The origin of the receptors is a person aged 35 to 85 with oral cavity squamous cell carcinoma.

The rearrangement uses TRBV9 and TRBJ1-3; D gene uncertain. The length of the CDR3 is 16 residues. V lost 0 bases and J 0 bases, leaving 10 bases between the germline ends. CDR1 and CDR2 (germline): SGDLS, YYNGEE. The CDR3: CASSVGPDYSGNTIYF. CDR3 DNA sequence: TGTGCCAGCAGCGTAGGACCGGACTACTCTGGAAACACCATATATTTT.

This clone came up once. This chain joins TRBV5-6 and TRBJ2-2; D is ambiguous. Germline CDR1 is SGHDT and CDR2 is YYEEEE. This CDR3 region has 16 residues. V gave up 1 base and J gave up 2 bases, with 12 bases separating them. This chain's CDR3 is CASSLTTPANTGELFF. In DNA, the CDR3 is TGTGCCAGCAGCTTGACTACACCCGCCAACACCGGGGAGCTGTTTTTT.

The gene calls are TRBV7-3 and TRBJ2-3; tentative D call: TRBD2 (6 bases). Germline V lookup: CDR1 SGHTA, CDR2 FQGTGA. The V and J ends lost 0 bases and 2 bases respectively, with 12 bases between them. The CDR3 runs 16 residues. The chain's CDR3 is CASSLTLRGVTDTQYF. The CDR3 DNA reads as TGTGCCAGCAGCTTAACATTGCGGGGAGTCACAGATACGCAGTATTTT.

V is TRBV5-4 and J is TRBJ2-2; no clear D gene. Deletions cut 4 bases from V and 0 bases from J, with 7 bases between. CDR1 and CDR2 from the germline V gene are SGHNT and YYREEE (reference sequence). The CDR3 is 14 residues long. Here the CDR3 reads CASSEATNTGELFF. Here the CDR3 DNA reads TGTGCCAGCAGCGAGGCGACGAACACCGGGGAGCTGTTTTTT.

V and J are TRBV10-3 and TRBJ2-2, with 11 bases lining up with TRBD1. The CDR3 has 15 residues. CDR1 and CDR2 (germline): ENHRY, SYGVKD. With 4 bases clipped from V and 6 bases from J, the junction kept 4 bases outside the gene matches. CDR3 sequence: CAISGTGGRAGELFF. CDR3 nucleotides: TGTGCCATCAGTGGGACAGGGGGCAGAGCCGGGGAGCTGTTTTTT.

This chain joins TRBV19 and TRBJ2-1; tentatively, D is TRBD1 (6 bases). This CDR3 region has 15 residues. Germline CDR1 reads LNHDA; CDR2 reads SQIVND (reference sequence). V was trimmed by 3 bases and J by 15 bases, leaving 24 bases between them. The CDR3 sequence is CASSIGGTGGRRRFF. The CDR3 DNA reads as TGTGCCAGTAGTATTGGAGGAACTGGGGGCCGAAGGCGGTTCTTC.

The chain combines TRBV4-1 with TRBJ1-4; D not resolved. CDR3 size: 15 residues. V shed 3 bases and J shed 0 bases, with 8 bases lying between them. The germline CDR1 and CDR2 sequences are MGHRA and YSYEKL. CDR3 coding DNA: TGCGCCAGCAGCCACGTCGGGACAACTAATGAAAAACTGTTTTTT. Protein product: CASSHVGTTNEKLFF.

The chain is built from TRBV7-9 and TRBJ2-3; D is ambiguous. This CDR3 region has 12 residues. Germline V gives CDR1 SEHNR, CDR2 FQNEAQ (reference sequence). The ends were cut back, 4 bases at V and 1 base at J, with 3 bases in the middle. The CDR3 here is CASSSRTDTQYF. The CDR3, as DNA: TGTGCCAGCAGCTCCCGCACAGATACGCAGTATTTT.

The DNA for the CDR3 is TGTGCCAGCTCACCAATGGTCCTGAACACTGAAGCTTTCTTT. Amino acids: CASSPMVLNTEAFF. V and J are TRBV18 and TRBJ1-1; no clear D. The germline V gene has CDR1 KGHSH and CDR2 LQKENI. CDR3 size: 14 residues. V was trimmed by 2 bases and J by 0 bases, leaving 7 bases between them.

The chain is built from TRBV5-1 and TRBJ2-1; D remains ambiguous. The CDR3 is 16 amino acids. V was pared by 0 bases and J by 3 bases, with 13 bases between. Germline loops: CDR1 SGHRS, CDR2 YFSETQ. The CDR3 DNA sequence: TGCGCCAGCAGCTTGGGAGGCTCAGGTAGCTACAATGAGCAGTTCTTC. It specifies CASSLGGSGSYNEQFF.

V is TRBV6-5 and J is TRBJ1-1, with a possible D match to TRBD1 (6 bases). Per the germline V gene, CDR1 is MNHEY and CDR2 is SVGAGI. Trimming took 4 bases from V and 4 from J, leaving 10 bases between them. The CDR3 has 13 residues. CDR3 protein: CASSSQGFTEAFF. The CDR3, as DNA: TGTGCCAGCAGTTCCCAGGGGTTCACTGAAGCTTTCTTT.

The CDR3: CASAPRNGFEQYF. CDR3 nucleotide sequence: TGTGCCAGCGCGCCGCGGAACGGATTCGAGCAGTACTTC. The rearrangement joins TRBV27 to TRBJ2-7; no clear D gene. This CDR3 contains 13 residues. Germline-derived CDR1 and CDR2 are MNHEY and SMNVEV (reference sequence). Trimming removed 8 bases from V and 6 bases from J, with 17 bases in between.

The chain joins TRBV10-2 to TRBJ2-3; no clear D gene. Germline assignment: CDR1 WSHSY and CDR2 SAAADI. This CDR3 is built from 15 residues. V was clipped by 6 bases and J by 2 bases, with 15 bases between them. CDR3 nucleotide sequence: TGCGCCAGCAGAGGAAGTGGCATAGCCACAGATACGCAGTATTTT. It yields the protein CASRGSGIATDTQYF.

The chain joins TRBV29-1 to TRBJ2-7; 7 bases map to TRBD1. Looked up from germline, CDR1 is SQVTM and CDR2 is ANQGSEA. The CDR3 length is 12 residues. The trim removed 6 bases at V and 7 bases at J, leaving 9 bases unmatched. For the CDR3, the DNA is TGCAGCGTCGCACAGGGGTTGGGGGAGCAGTACTTC. Translation gives CSVAQGLGEQYF.

The chain uses TRBV6-1 and TRBJ2-3; TRBD2 matches 10 bases. CDR3 length equals 14 residues. Trimming at V came to 7 bases and at J to 7 bases, leaving 8 bases not matched to a gene. Germline CDR1 and CDR2: MNHNS and SASEGT. CDR3 coding DNA: TGTGCCAGCAAGGCTAGCGGGAGCGTATATACGCAGTATTTT. This sequence encodes CASKASGSVYTQYF.

V is TRBV5-8 and J is TRBJ2-7, with TRBD1 as a possible D gene (6 bases). This CDR3 has 11 residues. Germline CDR1 reads SGHTS; CDR2 reads YDEGEE. V lost 5 bases to trimming and J lost 6 bases, with 9 bases between them. CDR3 coding DNA: TGTGCCAGCAGGCTCAGGGGCGAGCAGTACTTC. Its translation: CASRLRGEQYF.

This clone was seen once. V usage is TRBV25-1 and J usage is TRBJ1-2; D is perhaps TRBD1 (5 bases). CDR1 MGHDK and CDR2 SYGVNS come from the germline V gene. V lost 5 bases and J 8 bases, leaving 15 bases between the germline ends. The CDR3 extends over 13 amino acids. The CDR3: CASSRDGARGYTF. In DNA form, the CDR3 reads TGTGCCAGCAGTCGGGACGGGGCTAGGGGCTACACCTTC.

The chain joins TRBV28 to TRBJ2-1, with TRBD1 matching 8 bases. Per the germline V gene, CDR1 is MDHEN and CDR2 is SYDVKM. This CDR3 is built from 16 residues. Losses at the gene ends were 2 bases for V and 2 bases for J; bases not matched to a gene: 5. The CDR3 loop reads CASSLPGTGTYNEQFF. In DNA, the CDR3 is TGTGCCAGCAGTTTACCCGGGACAGGTACCTACAATGAGCAGTTCTTC.

The rearrangement joins TRBV6-5 to TRBJ2-7, with D maybe TRBD1 (6 bases). The CDR3 extends over 14 amino acids. V was trimmed by 3 bases and J by 4 bases, leaving 13 bases between them. Germline CDR1 and CDR2: MNHEY and SVGAGI. CDR3 region: CASSYSTGKYEQYF. CDR3 in DNA: TGTGCCAGCAGTTATTCCACAGGGAAGTACGAGCAGTACTTC.

The sample holds one count of this clone. The chain is built from TRBV13 and TRBJ1-5; 8 nucleotides agree with TRBD1. Germline V CDR1 and CDR2: PRHDT, FYEKMQ (reference sequence). The CDR3 length is 15 residues. J gave up 3 bases and V 5 bases, and 6 bases lay outside the gene matches. CDR3 loop: CASSQRTGTNQPQHF. CDR3 sequence (DNA): TGTGCCAGCAGCCAGCGGACAGGGACCAATCAGCCCCAGCATTTT.

The gene calls are TRBV27 and TRBJ2-3, with TRBD1 matching 8 bases. CDR3 length: 17 residues. Trimming cost V 5 bases and J 2 bases; bases outside gene matches: 12. Germline V gives CDR1 MNHEY, CDR2 SMNVEV (reference sequence). CDR3 loop: CASSLRDRRDPTDTQYF. The CDR3 nucleotides read TGTGCCAGCAGTCTCCGGGACAGGAGGGACCCCACAGATACGCAGTATTTT.

J is TRBJ2-6 and V is TRBV29-1; D could derive from TRBD1 or TRBD2 (5 bases each). The CDR3 is 14 amino acids. V dropped 3 bases and J dropped 0 bases, with 6 bases sitting between them. The germline gives CDR1 SQVTM, CDR2 ANQGSEA. CDR3: CSVDGASGANVLTF. CDR3 nucleotides: TGCAGCGTTGACGGGGCCTCTGGGGCCAACGTCCTGACTTTC.